This T cell receptor (beta chain) was recorded in a study of circulating and synovial CD4+ cells in juvenile arthritis. Assay: immunoSEQ multiplex PCR; the TCRdb copy retains only in-frame clones and omits some. The table lists around 2,000 clones, about 91% of them singletons. Study-level results: Shared-clonotype fractions with synovium likely underestimate full repertoire overlap. Compared with bulk blood, circulating pathogenic-like lymphocytes shared substantially more CDR3 sequences with synovial T cells. Bulk blood CD4 repertoires were more diverse than these.

Details on this clone: Its antigen is still unknown.

This CDR3 has 14 amino acids. Trimming took 4 bases from V and 4 from J; bases not matched to a gene: 5. CDR1 SGHRS and CDR2 YFSETQ come from the germline V gene. Sorted cells were HLA-DR+CD14-CD3+CD4+CD25low/- peripheral blood cells. The receptor was derived from a human donor with juvenile idiopathic arthritis. The sequencing input was HLA-DR+ CD4+ T cells from blood. The subset is: circulating pathogenic-like lymphocytes, sorted as HLA-DR+CD14-CD3+CD4+CD25low/- blood T cells. This chain connects TRBV5-1 to TRBJ2-3, with 8 bases lining up with TRBD1. In nucleotides, the CDR3 is TGCGCCAGCAGCGGAACAGGGGGACCAGATACGCAGTATTTT. Its translation is CASSGTGGPDTQYF.